This paragraph reports one T cell receptor (beta chain). Its cognate antigen is unknown. Assay: immunoSEQ multiplex PCR; the TCRdb copy retains only in-frame clones and omits some. This table has around 90,000 clones, about 89% appearing once. The sample originates from a study of T cell repertoires and HLA-DP antigens. The overall study: Versus self, one alloantigen differed at one groove amino acid, the other at around ten.

Germline-derived CDR1 and CDR2 are MNHNS and SASEGT. Trimming removed 1 base from V and 6 bases from J; junction bases left unmatched: 9. The CDR3 totals 15 residues. The receptor was isolated from a man aged 45-60 years in good health and CMV-seronegative. This rearrangement joins TRBV6-1 to TRBJ2-7; 7 bases line up with TRBD2. Material: CD4+ T cells from PBMCs. The DNA for the CDR3 is TGTGCCAGCAGTGAAGTGGGCGGGAGCCCCTCCGAGCAGTACTTC. It yields the protein CASSEVGGSPSEQYF.